A selection of T cell receptor beta chains follows, all from one sample in a study of shared clonotypes between healthy human individuals. Data came from immunoSEQ multiplex PCR; TCRdb stores just in-frame clones and leaves some out. The sample carries approximately 1.4 million clones, 98% recorded once. Sequenced input: naive CD4+ T cells sorted from blood. These receptors were collected from a man aged 25 to 45 in good health. CDR3s include the opening cysteine and the closing phenylalanine or tryptophan. Each record gives: clone size, D gene, V gene, J gene, CDR3 protein, CDR3 DNA. D genes are given only for firm matches. Clone sizes are given selectively: once, few, many, or a class where the clone is expanded.

NA	NA	TRBV5-5	TRBJ2-2	CASSAGQNTGELFF	TGTGCCAGCAGCGCGGGACAGAACACCGGGGAGCTGTTTTTT
NA	NA	TRBV7-2	TRBJ1-1	CASSGRTDHTEAFF	TGTGCCAGCAGCGGTAGGACAGATCACACTGAAGCTTTCTTT
NA	TRBD2	TRBV11-3	TRBJ2-1	CASSLRGLAGSYNEQFF	TGTGCCAGCAGCTTAAGGGGACTAGCGGGATCCTACAATGAGCAGTTCTTC
NA	NA	TRBV7-9	TRBJ2-7	CASSVKGTGEQYF	TGTGCCAGCAGCGTCAAGGGAACGGGCGAGCAGTACTTC
once	NA	TRBV2	TRBJ1-1	CASEQVVDTEAFF	TGTGCCTCGGAACAGGTTGTCGACACTGAAGCTTTCTTT
NA	TRBD1	TRBV28	TRBJ1-1	CASSVLTGDTEAFF	TGTGCCAGCAGTGTCTTAACAGGGGACACTGAAGCTTTCTTT
once	NA	TRBV5-6	TRBJ2-7	CASSLRVYEQYF	TGTGCCAGCAGCTTACGGGTCTACGAGCAGTACTTC
NA	NA	TRBV18	TRBJ2-5	CASSPLKAPQETQYF	TGTGCCAGCTCACCTCTGAAGGCACCCCAAGAGACCCAGTACTTC
once	NA	TRBV5-5	TRBJ1-2	CASSSEANYGYTF	TGTGCCAGCAGCTCCGAGGCAAACTATGGCTACACCTTC
NA	TRBD1	TRBV6-5	TRBJ1-4	CASSSNRGTNEKLFF	TGTGCCAGCAGTTCAAACAGGGGGACTAATGAAAAACTGTTTTTT
NA	TRBD2	TRBV10-2	TRBJ2-2	CASTLAGNTGELFF	TGCGCCAGCACTCTAGCGGGGAACACCGGGGAGCTGTTTTTT
NA	NA	TRBV5-1	TRBJ2-7	CASSLDGTAGDEQYF	TGCGCCAGCAGCTTAGACGGGACCGCCGGGGACGAGCAGTACTTC
once	NA	TRBV13	TRBJ2-5	CASSVYRRGTQYF	TGTGCCAGCAGCGTCTACAGACGCGGGACCCAGTACTTC
NA	TRBD1	TRBV9	TRBJ1-2	CASSSGQGAYYGYTF	TGTGCCAGCAGCTCTGGACAGGGGGCGTACTATGGCTACACCTTC
NA	NA	TRBV18	TRBJ2-1	CASSPPIVSSYNEQFF	TGTGCCAGCTCACCACCCATTGTTTCCAGCTACAATGAGCAGTTCTTC
NA	TRBD2	TRBV9	TRBJ2-5	CASSGTLAGGVGETQYF	TGTGCCAGCAGCGGAACACTAGCGGGAGGAGTGGGAGAGACCCAGTACTTC
once	TRBD1	TRBV5-1	TRBJ2-5	CASSLDRRETQYF	TGCGCCAGCAGCCTGGACAGGCGAGAGACCCAGTACTTC
NA	NA	TRBV5-1	TRBJ2-7	CASSLNGGGSYEQYF	TGCGCCAGCAGCTTGAATGGAGGTGGATCCTACGAGCAGTACTTC
NA	NA	TRBV14	TRBJ2-7	CASSQGPFGQGPYEQYF	TGTGCCAGCAGCCAAGGACCCTTCGGTCAGGGGCCCTACGAGCAGTACTTC
NA	NA	TRBV6-6	TRBJ2-7	CASSYSARDSNYEQYF	TGTGCCAGCAGTTACTCCGCGAGGGATTCCAACTACGAGCAGTACTTC
NA	NA	TRBV2	TRBJ1-4	CASNLVGRDEKLFF	TGTGCCAGCAATTTGGTCGGACGCGATGAAAAACTGTTTTTT
NA	TRBD2	TRBV6-6	TRBJ2-2	CASSRTSGRNTGELFF	TGTGCCAGCAGCAGGACTAGCGGGAGGAACACCGGGGAGCTGTTTTTT
NA	NA	TRBV2	TRBJ2-1	CASSVLAGDNEQFF	TGTGCCAGCAGTGTCTTAGCAGGGGACAATGAGCAGTTCTTC
NA	TRBD2	TRBV5-1	TRBJ2-7	CASSLDTGTSYEQYF	TGCGCCAGCAGCTTGGATACCGGGACTAGCTACGAGCAGTACTTC
NA	TRBD2	TRBV6-6	TRBJ2-1	CASRRGSYNEQFF	TGTGCCAGCAGACGCGGGAGCTACAATGAGCAGTTCTTC
NA	TRBD1	TRBV2	TRBJ1-4	CASSEARGNEKLFF	TGTGCCAGCAGTGAAGCCAGGGGGAATGAAAAACTGTTTTTT
NA	NA	TRBV9	TRBJ1-1	CASSVGGTGPPLNTEAFF	TGTGCCAGCAGCGTAGGGGGAACAGGGCCCCCCTTGAACACTGAAGCTTTCTTT
NA	NA	TRBV10-3	TRBJ1-1	CAIKSGAEAEAFF	TGTGCCATCAAATCGGGGGCAGAGGCTGAAGCTTTCTTT
NA	NA	TRBV6-6	TRBJ2-1	CASSYGGRDSNEQFF	TGTGCCAGCAGTTACGGTGGAAGGGACTCCAATGAGCAGTTCTTC